This T cell receptor (beta chain) was found in a study of regulatory T cells in long-lasting Graves disease. Library construction for TCR beta used iRepertoire HTBI primers and Arm-PCR of CDR3 regions. TCRdb re-analysed the multiplex PCR reads in MiXCR, keeping a single row per CDR3 protein. The table includes 550,000 to 700,000 distinct CDR3 sequences, approximately 16% detected once. This CDR3 spans 11 amino acids. Germline values: CDR1 LNHDA, CDR2 SQIVND (reference sequence). The V gene lost 9 bases and the J gene lost 5 bases, with 10 bases spanning the gap. As regards this clonotype: No antigen is known for it.

Noted time point: newly diagnosed GD, antithyroid drugs for less than 3 months. The authors made the TCR library using RNA they extracted from PBMCs. Findings and limits, study-wide: With persistent disease, TRBV28, TRBJ1-2 and TRBJ2-5 were the favored segments. Reduced TCR diversity was observed in persistent Graves' patients versus newly diagnosed patients. Relative to new patients (under 1,000), persistent patients exhibited greater sharing of public clonotypes (around 3,000).

These data were also filed under a second study, of T cells in Graves' hyperthyroidism and ophthalmopathy.

The V call is TRBV19, the J call TRBJ1-2; no definite D call. The TCR comes from a man between 18 and 35 years old with Graves disease. The input for sequencing was peripheral blood mononuclear cells (PBMCs), taken at new diagnosis, from a patient treated with antithyroid drugs. Here the CDR3 reads CARDPPYGYTF. In DNA form, the CDR3 reads TGTGCCAGGGACCCTCCATATGGCTACACCTTC.